These 22 T cell receptor beta chains were sequenced from one sample in a study of shared clonotypes between healthy human individuals. TCRdb keeps only in-frame clones here, not all; method: immunoSEQ multiplex PCR. The sample has roughly 520,000 clones, approximately 95% seen once. Sequencing was done on a sample of naive CD4+ T cells sorted from blood. Subset: CD45RA+ positively selected. The receptors shown here come from a woman under 40 in good health.

This clone was found once. The chain employs TRBV9 and TRBJ1-2; 7 bases agree with TRBD1. This CDR3 region has 15 residues. Germline V CDR1 and CDR2: SGDLS, YYNGEE. V gave up 4 bases and J gave up 7 bases; unmatched junction bases: 13. The CDR3 DNA reads as TGTGCCAGCAGCCCAGCGGAAGGGGGCCAAAGTGGCTACACCTTC. Encoded protein: CASSPAEGGQSGYTF.

This clone was seen just once. The chain is built from TRBV28 and TRBJ1-5; possible D gene TRBD1, 5 bases. The V gene's germline CDR1 is MDHEN and CDR2 SYDVKM. V was shortened by 9 bases and J by 5 bases, with 20 bases between the two germline ends. The CDR3 totals 15 residues. The CDR3 reads CASSGGAITDQPQHF. The CDR3 nucleotides are TGTGCCAGTTCCGGCGGGGCCATAACTGATCAGCCCCAGCATTTT.

V is TRBV28 and J is TRBJ2-2, with 8 bases identical to TRBD2. CDR3 length: 17 residues. Germline V gene sequence: CDR1 MDHEN, CDR2 SYDVKM. V was pared by 2 bases and J by 6 bases, with 11 bases of the junction left unmatched. The CDR3 region is CASSLLTALAESGELFF. For the CDR3, the DNA is TGTGCCAGCAGTTTACTGACCGCACTAGCGGAGTCCGGGGAGCTGTTTTTT. Full variable domain (missing parts from reference TRBV28 and TRBJ2-2): DVKVTQSSRYLVKRTGEKVFLECVQDMDHENMFWYRQDPGLGLRLIYFSYDVKMKEKGDIPEGYSVSREKKERFSLILESASTNQTSMYLCASSLLTALAESGELFFGEGSRLTVL.

J is TRBJ1-1 and V is TRBV7-3, with 8 nucleotides matching TRBD1. This CDR3 has 13 residues. From germline, CDR1 is SGHTA and CDR2 FQGTGA. The V and J ends lost 5 bases and 3 bases, in that order; junction bases with no gene match: 2. CDR3 protein: CASSPGGYTEAFF. The CDR3 DNA reads TGTGCCAGCAGCCCAGGGGGCTACACTGAAGCTTTCTTT.

This chain joins TRBV10-2 and TRBJ2-5; possible D gene TRBD1, 5 bases. This CDR3 contains 13 residues. Deletions cut 6 bases from V and 1 base from J, with 9 bases between. Looked up from germline, CDR1 is WSHSY and CDR2 is SAAADI. CDR3 sequence reads: CASRAGFQETQYF. In nucleotides, the CDR3 is TGCGCCAGCAGGGCAGGGTTCCAAGAGACCCAGTACTTC.

The gene calls are TRBV5-4 and TRBJ2-5; the D gene is possibly TRBD2 (6 bases). Germline V lookup: CDR1 SGHNT, CDR2 YYREEE (reference sequence). The CDR3 contains 14 residues. V lost 5 bases, J lost 1 base, and 12 bases lay in between. The CDR3 reads CASSNGLFQETQYF. The CDR3 DNA is TGTGCCAGCAGTAACGGACTATTCCAAGAGACCCAGTACTTC.

The rearrangement uses TRBV4-2 and TRBJ2-1, with TRBD2 as a possible D gene (5 bases). The germline gives CDR1 LGHNA, CDR2 YNFKEQ. This CDR3 has 12 residues. V dropped 1 base and J dropped 9 bases, with 7 bases sitting between them. The chain's CDR3 is CASSQVSGEQFF. In nucleotides, the CDR3 is TGTGCCAGCAGCCAAGTGAGCGGTGAGCAGTTCTTC.

The V gene is TRBV28, the J gene TRBJ2-7, with 9 positions matching TRBD2. The CDR3 consists of 12 residues. Losses at the gene ends were 6 bases for V and 12 bases for J; bases not matched to a gene: 9. Germline-derived CDR1 and CDR2 are MDHEN and SYDVKM. CDR3 coding DNA: TGTGCCAGCAGCGCGGGGGGGGAGATACCGTACTTC. It codes for CASSAGGEIPYF.

The chain combines TRBV5-1 with TRBJ2-3; TRBD2 matches 8 bases. The CDR3 covers 14 residues. Per germline, CDR1 SGHRS and CDR2 YFSETQ. The junction had 6 bases not matched to a gene; V was cut back by 4 bases and J by 5 bases. In DNA form, the CDR3 reads TGCGCCAGCAGCCTGACTAGCGCGGGAGATACGCAGTATTTT. Protein product: CASSLTSAGDTQYF.

The J gene is TRBJ2-3, the V gene TRBV4-1, with D tentatively TRBD1 or TRBD2 (5 bases each). Germline CDR1 MGHRA, CDR2 YSYEKL. The CDR3 runs to 16 residues. V was clipped by 3 bases and J by 2 bases, with 15 bases between them. This CDR3 is CASSQGDGPYTDTQYF. The CDR3 nucleotides are TGCGCCAGCAGCCAGGGGGACGGACCATACACAGATACGCAGTATTTT.

The chain has TRBV19 and TRBJ2-1, with D possibly matching TRBD2 (6 bases). V was trimmed by 4 bases and J by 7 bases, leaving 14 bases between them. Germline V lookup: CDR1 LNHDA, CDR2 SQIVND (reference sequence). This CDR3 comprises 14 residues. In nucleotides, the CDR3 is TGTGCCAGTAGTACGATCGCGACTAGTAATGAGCAGTTCTTC. This sequence encodes CASSTIATSNEQFF.

This sequence joins TRBV18 and TRBJ2-3, with TRBD1 matching over 7 bases. Per the germline V gene, CDR1 is KGHSH and CDR2 is LQKENI. The length of the CDR3 is 14 residues. J gave up 3 bases and V 3 bases, and 3 bases lay outside the gene matches. CDR3 amino acids: CASSPRQGTDTQYF. In nucleotides, the CDR3 is TGTGCCAGCTCACCGAGACAGGGTACAGATACGCAGTATTTT.

The V call is TRBV6-1, the J call TRBJ2-3; unclear D gene. V gave up 6 bases and J gave up 0 bases, with 7 bases separating them. CDR3 length: 13 amino acids. CDR1 and CDR2 from the germline V gene are MNHNS and SASEGT. Written as DNA, the CDR3 is TGTGCCAGCAGAAAGGGTAGCACAGATACGCAGTATTTT. Encoded protein: CASRKGSTDTQYF.

CDR3 sequence: CASRGPNRDSTYEQYF. The CDR3 coding sequence is TGTGCCAGCAGGGGTCCTAACCGGGACTCAACCTACGAGCAGTACTTC. The rearrangement links TRBV27 to TRBJ2-7, with D possibly matching TRBD2 (6 bases). The CDR3 is 16 amino acids. Trimming removed 6 bases at V and 2 bases at J, with 20 bases between. Germline CDR1 reads MNHEY; CDR2 reads SMNVEV (reference sequence).

V usage is TRBV5-1 and J usage is TRBJ2-7; D unresolved. V dropped 0 bases and J dropped 1 base, with 8 bases sitting between them. Looked up from germline, CDR1 is SGHRS and CDR2 is YFSETQ. This CDR3 is 14 amino acids long. DNA of the CDR3: TGCGCCAGCAGCTTGGAGGTAGGGTCCTACGAGCAGTACTTC. Translated, it gives CASSLEVGSYEQYF.

The chain couples TRBV28 to TRBJ1-2; TRBD1 matches 8 bases. Germline V gene lookup returns CDR1 MDHEN and CDR2 SYDVKM. The CDR3 covers 14 residues. The J segment lost 6 bases and the V segment lost 6 bases, leaving 9 bases of the junction unmatched. The CDR3 DNA reads TGTGCCAGCAGATCCTCGGGACAGGTCGATGGCTACACCTTC. It translates to CASRSSGQVDGYTF.

The gene calls are TRBV5-4 and TRBJ2-7, with 8 positions matching TRBD1. CDR1 SGHNT and CDR2 YYREEE come from the germline V gene (reference sequence). The CDR3 consists of 14 residues. With 4 bases clipped from V and 3 bases from J, the junction kept 6 bases outside the gene matches. CDR3 sequence (DNA): TGTGCCAGCAGCGGGACAGGAGGATTCTACGAGCAGTACTTC. As protein: CASSGTGGFYEQYF. The variable domain in full, with the rest retrieved from reference TRBV5-4 and TRBJ2-7, is ETGVTQSPTHLIKTRGQQVTLRCSSQSGHNTVSWYQQALGQGPQFIFQYYREEENGRGNFPPRFSGLQFPNYSSELNVNALELDDSALYLCASSGTGGFYEQYFGPGTRLTVT.

The CDR3: CASSTRGTINNEQFF. The DNA of the CDR3 is TGTGCCAGCAGTACCAGAGGGACCATAAACAATGAGCAGTTCTTC. The chain recombines TRBV27 with TRBJ2-1; perhaps D is TRBD1 or TRBD2 (5 bases each). V gave up 5 bases and J gave up 5 bases, with 16 bases separating them. Germline-derived CDR1 and CDR2 are MNHEY and SMNVEV (reference sequence). The CDR3 spans 15 residues.

This sequence joins TRBV30 and TRBJ2-2; 9 bases match TRBD2. The germline V gene encodes CDR1 GTSNPN and CDR2 SVGIG (reference sequence). J gave up 7 bases and V 3 bases, and 15 bases lay outside the gene matches. The CDR3 loop spans 17 amino acids. The chain's CDR3 is CAWRDSLAGATVGELFF. CDR3 DNA: TGTGCCTGGAGAGACAGTTTAGCGGGAGCCACCGTCGGGGAGCTGTTTTTT.

The V gene is TRBV9, the J gene TRBJ2-5, with D uncertain. The J call may be wrong; the DNA end is better matched by TRBJ2-7. Germline V gene lookup returns CDR1 SGDLS and CDR2 YYNGEE. This CDR3 has 13 amino acids. CDR3 loop: CASSVGQDYEQYF. In DNA form, the CDR3 reads TGTGCCAGCAGCGTAGGCCAAGACTACGAGCAGTACTTC.

The rearrangement joins TRBV6-6 to TRBJ2-7; D possibly corresponds to TRBD2 (6 bases). Germline values: CDR1 MNHNY, CDR2 SVGAGI (reference sequence). The CDR3 is 15 amino acids. With 7 bases removed from V and 2 bases from J, the gap between germline ends came to 18 bases. The CDR3 is CASMLNRGSTYEQYF. The CDR3 nucleotides are TGTGCCAGCATGTTGAATCGGGGGAGTACCTACGAGCAGTACTTC.

CDR3 region: CASSLQGGPEAFF. The CDR3 region has the DNA TGTGCCAGCAGCTTACAGGGGGGACCTGAAGCTTTCTTT. The V and J genes are TRBV7-2 and TRBJ1-1, with 7 bases lining up with TRBD1. V trimming: 2 bases; J trimming: 6 bases; junction bases outside the gene matches: 3. Germline lookup yields CDR1 SGHTA and CDR2 FQGNSA. This CDR3 is built from 13 residues.